This TCR beta chain came from a study of T cells in localized non-small cell lung cancer. Study-level points and caveats: Because only a single region of the tumor was sequenced, heterogeneity remains possible. Peak T cell clonality was found in uninvolved adjacent lung, exceeding tumor. Overall survival was longer when the density of T cells in the blood was higher.

As for this clone: Its specificity is not known.

Sequencing was performed with immunoSEQ multiplex PCR; in TCRdb, only in-frame clones are kept and a portion is missing. Among over 40,000 clones, around 86% were seen once, and the ten largest hold roughly 7.7%. The CDR3 loop spans 15 amino acids. Germline V gene lookup returns CDR1 MNHNY and CDR2 SVGAGI (reference sequence). The V and J ends lost 6 bases and 8 bases respectively, with 19 bases between them. The material sequenced was peripheral blood, taken before any cancer treatment. The V call is TRBV6-6, the J call TRBJ2-2; D is perhaps TRBD1 or TRBD2 (7 bases each). The clonotype originates from a woman aged 18-49 years with stage III lung adenocarcinoma. CDR3 nucleotides: TGTGCCAGCAGACATAGGCAGGGGGGGTCTGGGGAGCTGTTTTTT. Translated, it gives CASRHRQGGSGELFF.